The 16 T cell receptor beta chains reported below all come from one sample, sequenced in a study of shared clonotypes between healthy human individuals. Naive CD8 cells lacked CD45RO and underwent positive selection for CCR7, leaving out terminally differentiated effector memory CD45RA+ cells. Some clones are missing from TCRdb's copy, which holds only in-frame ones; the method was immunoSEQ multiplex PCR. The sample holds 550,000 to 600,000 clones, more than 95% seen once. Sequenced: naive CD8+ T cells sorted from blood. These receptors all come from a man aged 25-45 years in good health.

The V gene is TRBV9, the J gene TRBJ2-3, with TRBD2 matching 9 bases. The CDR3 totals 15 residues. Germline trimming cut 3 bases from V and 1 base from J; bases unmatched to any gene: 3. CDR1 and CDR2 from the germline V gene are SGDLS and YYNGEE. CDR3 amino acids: CASSEGLAGTDTQYF. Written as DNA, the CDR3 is TGTGCCAGCAGCGAGGGACTAGCCGGCACAGATACGCAGTATTTT. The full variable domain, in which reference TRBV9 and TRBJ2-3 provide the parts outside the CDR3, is DSGVTQTPKHLITATGQRVTLRCSPRSGDLSVYWYQQSLDQGLQFLIQYYNGEERAKGNILERFSAQQFPDLHSELNLSSLELGDSALYFCASSEGLAGTDTQYFGPGTRLTVL.

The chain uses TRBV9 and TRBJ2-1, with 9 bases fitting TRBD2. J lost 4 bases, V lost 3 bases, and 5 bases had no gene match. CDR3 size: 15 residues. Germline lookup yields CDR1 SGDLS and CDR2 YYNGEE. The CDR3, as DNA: TGTGCCAGCAGCGGGGGGAGCGGGAGGTACAATGAGCAGTTCTTC. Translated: CASSGGSGRYNEQFF.

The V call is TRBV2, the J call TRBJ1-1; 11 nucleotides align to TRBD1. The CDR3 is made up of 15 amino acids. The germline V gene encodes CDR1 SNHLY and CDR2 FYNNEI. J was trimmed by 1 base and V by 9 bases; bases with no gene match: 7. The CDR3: CARLYGTGGNTEAFF. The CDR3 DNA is TGTGCCAGATTGTACGGGACAGGGGGGAACACTGAAGCTTTCTTT.

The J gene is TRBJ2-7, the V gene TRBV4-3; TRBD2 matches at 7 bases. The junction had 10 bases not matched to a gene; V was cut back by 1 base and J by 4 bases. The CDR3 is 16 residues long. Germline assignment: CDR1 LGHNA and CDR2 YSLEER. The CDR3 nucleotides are TGCGCCAGCAGCCAAGGAGTGCGGGAGCCTGTTTACGAGCAGTACTTC. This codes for CASSQGVREPVYEQYF.

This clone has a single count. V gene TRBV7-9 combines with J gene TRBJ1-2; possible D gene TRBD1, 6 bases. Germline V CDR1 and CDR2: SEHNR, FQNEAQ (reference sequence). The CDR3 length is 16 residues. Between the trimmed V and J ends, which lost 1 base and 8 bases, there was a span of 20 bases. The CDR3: CASSLGTEVFIAGYTF. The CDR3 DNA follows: TGTGCCAGCAGCTTAGGGACAGAGGTCTTTATTGCCGGCTACACCTTC.

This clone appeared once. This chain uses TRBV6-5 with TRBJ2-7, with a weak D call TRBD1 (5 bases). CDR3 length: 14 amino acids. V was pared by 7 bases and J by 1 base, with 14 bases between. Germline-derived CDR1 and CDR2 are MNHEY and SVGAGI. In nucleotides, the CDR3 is TGTGCCAGCACCTTACTCGCAGGGTCCTACGAGCAGTACTTC. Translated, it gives CASTLLAGSYEQYF.

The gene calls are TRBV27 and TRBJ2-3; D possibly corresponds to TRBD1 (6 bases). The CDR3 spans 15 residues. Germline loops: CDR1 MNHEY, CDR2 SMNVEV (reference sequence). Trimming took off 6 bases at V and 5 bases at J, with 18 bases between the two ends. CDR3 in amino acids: CASSRLPGARDTQYF. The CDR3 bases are TGTGCCAGCAGCCGACTCCCAGGGGCGAGAGATACGCAGTATTTT.

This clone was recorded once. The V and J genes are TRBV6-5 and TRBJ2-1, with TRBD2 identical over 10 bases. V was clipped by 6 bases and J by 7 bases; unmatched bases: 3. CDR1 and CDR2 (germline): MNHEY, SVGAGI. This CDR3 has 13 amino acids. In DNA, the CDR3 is TGTGCCAGCAGACTAGCGGGACCTAATGAGCAGTTCTTC. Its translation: CASRLAGPNEQFF.

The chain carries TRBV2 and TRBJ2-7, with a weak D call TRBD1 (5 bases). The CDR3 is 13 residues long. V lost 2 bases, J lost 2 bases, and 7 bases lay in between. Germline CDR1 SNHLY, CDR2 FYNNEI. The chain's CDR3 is CASSEYRTYEQYF. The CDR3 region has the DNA TGTGCCAGCAGTGAATACAGGACCTACGAGCAGTACTTC.

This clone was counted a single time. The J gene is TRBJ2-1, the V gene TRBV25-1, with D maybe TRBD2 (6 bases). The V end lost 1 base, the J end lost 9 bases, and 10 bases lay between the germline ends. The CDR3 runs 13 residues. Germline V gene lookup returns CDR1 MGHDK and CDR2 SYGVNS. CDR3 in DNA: TGTGCCAGCAGTGAATTCCGTAGCGGTGAGCAGTTCTTC. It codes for CASSEFRSGEQFF.

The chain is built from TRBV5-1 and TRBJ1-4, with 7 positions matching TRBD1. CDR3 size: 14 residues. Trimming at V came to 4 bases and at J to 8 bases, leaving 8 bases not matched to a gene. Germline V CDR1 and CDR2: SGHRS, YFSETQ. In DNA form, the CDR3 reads TGCGCCAGCAGCAAGGCCGGGACAGACGAAAAACTGTTTTTT. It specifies CASSKAGTDEKLFF.

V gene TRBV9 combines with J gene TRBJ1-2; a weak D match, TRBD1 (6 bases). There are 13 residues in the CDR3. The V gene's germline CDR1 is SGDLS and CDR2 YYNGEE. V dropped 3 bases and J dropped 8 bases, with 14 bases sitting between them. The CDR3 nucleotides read TGTGCCAGCAGCGGAGTACAGGGATCCGGCTACACCTTC. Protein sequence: CASSGVQGSGYTF.

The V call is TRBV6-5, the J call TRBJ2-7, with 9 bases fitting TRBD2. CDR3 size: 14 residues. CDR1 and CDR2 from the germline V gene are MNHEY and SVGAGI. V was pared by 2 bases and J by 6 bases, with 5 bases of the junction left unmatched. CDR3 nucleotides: TGTGCCAGCAGTTACCCAGCGGGAGGAGGCGAGCAGTACTTC. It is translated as CASSYPAGGGEQYF.

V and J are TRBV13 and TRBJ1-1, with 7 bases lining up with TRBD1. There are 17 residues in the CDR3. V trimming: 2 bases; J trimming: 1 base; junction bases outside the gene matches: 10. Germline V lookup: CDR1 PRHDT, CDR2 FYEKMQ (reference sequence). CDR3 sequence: CASSLFDRGQTNTEAFF. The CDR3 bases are TGTGCCAGCAGCTTATTCGATCGGGGACAGACGAACACTGAAGCTTTCTTT.

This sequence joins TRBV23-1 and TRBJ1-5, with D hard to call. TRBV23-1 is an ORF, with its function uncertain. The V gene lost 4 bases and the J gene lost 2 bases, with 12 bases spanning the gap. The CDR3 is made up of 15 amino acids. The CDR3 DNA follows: TGCGCCAGCAGTCGAGTCGGTGCGGGCAATCAGCCCCAGCATTTT. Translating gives CASSRVGAGNQPQHF.

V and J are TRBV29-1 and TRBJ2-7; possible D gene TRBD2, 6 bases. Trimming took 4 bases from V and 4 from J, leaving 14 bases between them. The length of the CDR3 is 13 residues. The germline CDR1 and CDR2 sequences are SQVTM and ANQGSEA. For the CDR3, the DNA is TGCAGCGTTGTCCCGGGAGCAAATTACGAGCAGTACTTC. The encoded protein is CSVVPGANYEQYF.